Listed below are T cell receptor beta chains from one sample, sequenced in a study of T cell responses to AZD1222 COVID-19 vaccine. Sequenced by immunoSEQ multiplex PCR; TCRdb stores in-frame clones only, minus some. In the table there are 100,000 to 150,000 clones, around 84% of which are singletons. The source was peripheral blood, collected on day 0 of AZD1222 vaccination. The receptors were sampled from an adult in good health. The CDR3 runs from the conserved cysteine through the conserved F or W. Fields, in order: clone size, V gene, J gene, D gene, CDR3 protein, CDR3 DNA. D genes are given only for firm matches. Clone size, where shown, is once, few, many, or a class for clones that have expanded.

>once|TRBV19|TRBJ2-5|-
CASSMNKGETQYF
TGTGCCAGTAGTATGAACAAGGGTGAGACCCAGTACTTC
>once|TRBV5-5|TRBJ2-7|-
CASSGRDRAYEQYF
TGTGCCAGCAGCGGTCGGGACCGAGCCTACGAGCAGTACTTC
>-|TRBV19|TRBJ1-5|TRBD1
CASSSLGTGVGQPQHF
TGTGCCAGTAGTTCTCTCGGGACAGGGGTTGGTCAGCCCCAGCATTTT
>-|TRBV24-1|TRBJ2-7|TRBD1
CATSDSLDREEGEQYF
TGTGCCACCAGTGACTCGTTGGACAGGGAAGAAGGCGAGCAGTACTTC
>-|TRBV6-5|TRBJ2-7|TRBD1
CASRKGQGDYEQYF
TGTGCCAGCAGAAAGGGACAGGGGGACTACGAGCAGTACTTC
>few|TRBV2|TRBJ1-2|-
CASRWARDNYGYTF
TGTGCCAGCAGGTGGGCGCGGGATAACTATGGCTACACCTTC
>-|TRBV5-1|TRBJ1-2|-
CASSLLRAKGNGYTF
TGCGCCAGCAGCTTGTTGCGGGCTAAAGGTAATGGCTACACCTTC
>-|TRBV18|TRBJ1-1|-
CASSPQGEGFGGTEAFF
TGTGCCAGCTCACCACAGGGGGAGGGATTTGGAGGTACTGAAGCTTTCTTT
>medium-sized|TRBV5-4|TRBJ2-2|-
CASSLEGAYTGELFF
TGTGCCAGCAGCTTGGAAGGGGCTTATACCGGGGAGCTGTTTTTT
>-|TRBV6-5|TRBJ1-6|-
CASSYWTDSPLHF
TGTGCCAGCAGTTACTGGACAGATTCACCCCTCCACTTT
>-|TRBV27|TRBJ2-3|TRBD2
CASSLYKTSGRTDTQYF
TGTGCCAGCAGTTTATACAAGACTAGCGGGAGAACAGATACGCAGTATTTT
>few|TRBV15|TRBJ1-4|-
CATSRDLGATNEKLFF
TGTGCCACCAGCAGAGATCTCGGGGCAACTAATGAAAAACTGTTTTTT
>-|TRBV6-2/TRBV6-3|TRBJ2-3|TRBD1
CASSYGTGATDTQYF
TGTGCCAGCAGTTACGGGACAGGGGCCACAGATACGCAGTATTTT
>-|TRBV6-5|TRBJ2-7|-
CASSYSGSVSSYEQYF
TGTGCCAGCAGTTACTCTGGGAGCGTCAGCTCCTACGAGCAGTACTTC
>-|TRBV10-2|TRBJ2-4|-
CASSVAFLRWAAKNIQYF
TGCGCCAGCAGTGTTGCCTTTCTTCGGTGGGCAGCCAAAAACATTCAGTACTTC
>-|TRBV19|TRBJ2-7|TRBD2
CASSVGWTSAYEQYF
TGTGCCAGTAGTGTGGGTTGGACTAGCGCTTACGAGCAGTACTTC
>-|TRBV15|TRBJ2-7|-
CATSRGRSLYEQYF
TGTGCCACCAGCAGAGGACGGAGCCTCTACGAGCAGTACTTC
>-|TRBV3-1/TRBV3-2|TRBJ2-1|-
CASSPARVLSSYNEQFF
TGTGCCAGCAGCCCCGCCCGAGTGCTAAGCTCCTACAATGAGCAGTTCTTC